Following are 23 T cell receptor beta chains from one sample sequenced in a study of blood T cell repertoires in COVID-19. Produced via immunoSEQ multiplex PCR; TCRdb's table is partial and in-frame only. Seen here are some 180,000 clones, approximately 79% observed once, and the top ten hold roughly 20%. The sample was PBMCs or T cells enriched from blood (not recorded which). Every receptor here comes from a woman aged 70-85 years in a cohort exposed to, infected with or recovered from COVID-19 (not recorded which).

J is TRBJ2-7 and V is TRBV28; 10 bases fit TRBD2. Trimming cost V 6 bases and J 3 bases; bases outside gene matches: 11. The CDR3 spans 16 residues. Germline CDR1 is MDHEN and CDR2 is SYDVKM. Here the CDR3 reads CASSTGGLARLYEQYF. The CDR3 nucleotides are TGTGCCAGCAGCACGGGGGGACTAGCGAGGCTCTACGAGCAGTACTTC.

The count of this clone is one. The chain has TRBV3-1 (or the pseudogene TRBV3-2) and TRBJ2-7; TRBD2 agrees at 9 bases. V lost 6 bases and J lost 5; bases outside the gene matches: 8. CDR3 length: 14 amino acids. CDR1 and CDR2 (germline): LGHDT, YNNKEL (reference sequence). CDR3 region: CASSSSGGKNEQYF. The CDR3 nucleotides read TGTGCCAGCAGTTCAAGCGGGGGGAAGAACGAGCAGTACTTC.

This CDR3 is CASSLFGQGTGELFF. DNA of the CDR3: TGCGCCAGCAGCTTATTCGGACAGGGCACCGGGGAGCTGTTTTTT. This sequence joins TRBV5-1 and TRBJ2-2; TRBD1 matches 8 bases. V gave up 2 bases and J gave up 4 bases; unmatched junction bases: 4. Germline V gene lookup returns CDR1 SGHRS and CDR2 YFSETQ. The CDR3 runs to 15 residues.

The chain joins TRBV18 to TRBJ2-1; D may be TRBD1 (6 bases). This CDR3 is built from 14 residues. From germline, CDR1 is KGHSH and CDR2 LQKENI. The ends were cut back, 3 bases at V and 4 bases at J, with 10 bases in the middle. The CDR3 DNA reads as TGTGCCAGCTCACCCTCGACAGGATACAATGAGCAGTTCTTC. This codes for CASSPSTGYNEQFF. Based on the CDR3 plus reference TRBV18 and TRBJ2-1, the full variable domain is NAGVMQNPRHLVRRRGQEARLRCSPMKGHSHVYWYRQLPEEGLKFMVYLQKENIIDESGMPKERFSAEFPKEGPSILRIQQVVRGDSAAYFCASSPSTGYNEQFFGPGTRLTVL.

J is TRBJ2-7 and V is TRBV27, with TRBD2 identical over 9 bases. The germline V gene has CDR1 MNHEY and CDR2 SMNVEV (reference sequence). Unmatched junction bases numbered 9, after V lost 4 bases and J lost 5 bases. The CDR3 extends over 15 amino acids. CDR3 DNA sequence: TGTGCCAGCAGTTCACTTAGCGGGAGTTCCCACGAGCAGTACTTC. This codes for CASSSLSGSSHEQYF.

The J gene is TRBJ1-5, the V gene TRBV5-1; 8 nucleotides match TRBD1. The V gene's germline CDR1 is SGHRS and CDR2 YFSETQ. Trimming removed 0 bases from V and 7 bases from J; junction bases left unmatched: 6. The CDR3 extends over 15 amino acids. The CDR3 region is CASSLDGTGGQPQHF. For the CDR3, the DNA is TGCGCCAGCAGCTTGGATGGGACAGGTGGGCAGCCCCAGCATTTT.

The chain employs TRBV10-2 and TRBJ1-4, with D unclear. V lost 5 bases to trimming and J lost 5 bases, with 12 bases between them. The CDR3 is 14 amino acids. The germline V gene has CDR1 WSHSY and CDR2 SAAADI. In DNA, the CDR3 is TGCGCCAGCAGTCGAACCAGGTTGAATGAAAAACTGTTTTTT. This sequence encodes CASSRTRLNEKLFF.

This chain links TRBV4-1 with TRBJ2-1, with TRBD1 as a possible D gene (5 bases). Germline values: CDR1 MGHRA, CDR2 YSYEKL. The CDR3 covers 16 residues. Trimming shortened V by 4 bases and J by 1 base, and 14 bases separated the two germline ends. The chain's CDR3 is CASSLSPAGSYNEQFF. CDR3 nucleotides: TGCGCCAGCAGCCTTTCCCCGGCAGGGTCCTACAATGAGCAGTTCTTC.

The chain joins TRBV9 to TRBJ1-2, with TRBD1 matching over 12 bases. Germline V lookup: CDR1 SGDLS, CDR2 YYNGEE. Unmatched junction bases numbered 7, after V lost 0 bases and J lost 4 bases. The CDR3 sequence is 17 residues long. CDR3 sequence: CASSVAPGGQGAYGYTF. CDR3 in DNA: TGTGCCAGCAGCGTAGCCCCTGGGGGACAGGGGGCCTATGGCTACACCTTC.

The V gene is TRBV20-1, the J gene TRBJ2-1; 10 bases are shared with TRBD2. The germline gives CDR1 DFQATT, CDR2 SNEGSKA (reference sequence). The V gene end was trimmed by 3 bases and the J gene end by 8 bases; junction bases not matched to a gene: 10. The CDR3 has 15 residues. CDR3 sequence (DNA): TGCAGTGCTAGTGATCGGCTAGCGGGAGTCGATGAGCAGTTCTTC. Translating it yields CSASDRLAGVDEQFF.

CDR3 coding DNA: TGTGCCAGCAGTGAATATTTATGCGGACAGGGGAAAAACATTCAGTACTTC. This codes for CASSEYLCGQGKNIQYF. The genes are TRBV25-1 and TRBJ2-4; 9 bases fit TRBD1. This CDR3 contains 17 residues. Unmatched junction bases numbered 7, after V lost 0 bases and J lost 4 bases. Germline V CDR1 and CDR2: MGHDK, SYGVNS.

This chain links TRBV7-8 with TRBJ2-7, with 7 bases identical to TRBD2. CDR1 is SGHVS, CDR2 FQNEAQ, per germline. After removal of 5 bases from V and 6 bases from J, the junction contained 16 bases not matched to a gene. The CDR3 has 16 amino acids. The CDR3 region has the DNA TGTGCCAGCAGCCCCGGGCGGCGGGGGAAAGGCGTCGAGCAGTACTTC. Translated, it gives CASSPGRRGKGVEQYF.

The chain couples TRBV5-4 to TRBJ2-2, with 12 bases identical to TRBD2. The CDR3 sequence is 16 residues long. V shed 4 bases, J shed 5 bases, and the junction held 6 bases outside the gene matches. From germline, CDR1 is SGHNT and CDR2 YYREEE (reference sequence). The CDR3 coding sequence is TGTGCCAGCAGCCCTCTAGCGGGAGGGCGTACCGGGGAGCTGTTTTTT. Protein: CASSPLAGGRTGELFF.

CDR3 region: CASSSGQGKDQPQHF. In DNA, the CDR3 is TGTGCCAGCAGCAGTGGACAGGGAAAGGATCAGCCCCAGCATTTT. The rearrangement uses TRBV11-2 and TRBJ1-5; 8 bases line up with TRBD1. From germline, CDR1 is SGHAT and CDR2 FQNNGV. With V trimmed by 5 bases and J by 5 bases, 8 bases remained unmatched. This CDR3 has 15 residues.

The chain links TRBV12-3 or TRBV12-4 to TRBJ1-2, with TRBD1 as a possible D gene (5 bases). This CDR3 has 13 residues. Trimming left V 5 bases short and J 4 bases short, with 11 bases between. The chain's CDR3 is CASSPRQSYGYTF. The CDR3 DNA is TGTGCCAGCAGTCCTCGACAGTCCTATGGCTACACCTTC.

In this sample, this clone turned up a few times. The chain joins TRBV10-1 to TRBJ2-1, with 11 bases aligning to TRBD1. The CDR3 has 14 residues. V lost 5 bases to trimming and J lost 7 bases; unmatched junction nucleotides: 4. CDR1 and CDR2 (germline): WNHNN, SYGVQD (reference sequence). As DNA, the CDR3 is TGCGCCAGCAGTCGGACAGGGGGCGCGAATGAGCAGTTCTTC. Protein: CASSRTGGANEQFF.

This rearrangement joins TRBV5-8 to TRBJ2-5; TRBD2 matches 9 bases. CDR1 is SGHTS and CDR2 is YDEGEE in the germline V gene. V lost 0 bases and J lost 5; bases outside the gene matches: 11. The CDR3 runs 17 residues. The DNA for the CDR3 is TGTGCCAGCAGCTTGGGGGTCAGTAGCGGGAGTCAGGAGACCCAGTACTTC. Translation: CASSLGVSSGSQETQYF.

This chain uses TRBV7-6 with TRBJ2-7; the match to TRBD2 covers 7 bases. Germline CDR1 reads SGHVS; CDR2 reads FNYEAQ. With V trimmed by 3 bases and J by 4 bases, 9 bases remained unmatched. The CDR3 consists of 15 residues. Here the CDR3 DNA reads TGTGCCAGCAGCTTTGGGGCGGGGAGGGGATACGAGCAGTACTTC. Translating gives CASSFGAGRGYEQYF. The whole variable domain, remainder taken from reference TRBV7-6 and TRBJ2-7, is GAGVSQSPRYKVTKRGQDVALRCDPISGHVSLYWYRQALGQGPEFLTYFNYEAQQDKSGLPNDRFSAERPEGSISTLTIQRTEQRDSAMYRCASSFGAGRGYEQYFGPGTRLTVT.

The chain has TRBV12-3 or TRBV12-4 and TRBJ2-5; 7 bases agree with TRBD2. Trimming cost V 3 bases and J 10 bases; bases outside gene matches: 8. This CDR3 has 13 amino acids. CDR3 residues: CASSLLGSGGQYF. CDR3 DNA sequence: TGTGCCAGCAGTTTGTTGGGGTCGGGGGGCCAGTACTTC.

The chain employs TRBV7-9 and TRBJ1-1; weak D call: TRBD1 (6 bases). The CDR3 is 14 amino acids. Trimming shortened V by 5 bases and J by 0 bases, and 10 bases separated the two germline ends. CDR1 is SEHNR, CDR2 FQNEAQ, per germline (reference sequence). The CDR3: CASSSGTLNTEAFF. CDR3 sequence (DNA): TGTGCCAGCAGCAGTGGGACATTGAACACTGAAGCTTTCTTT.

The chain is built from TRBV2 and TRBJ1-2; D is unresolved. The CDR3 runs to 12 residues. Germline lookup yields CDR1 SNHLY and CDR2 FYNNEI. V was clipped by 2 bases and J by 3 bases, with 4 bases between them. The CDR3 loop reads CASSEQDYGYTF. The CDR3 bases are TGTGCCAGCAGTGAACAGGACTATGGCTACACCTTC.

The gene calls are TRBV4-2 and TRBJ2-1, with D maybe TRBD1 (5 bases). The germline gives CDR1 LGHNA, CDR2 YNFKEQ. Trimming cost V 6 bases and J 8 bases, with 17 bases left between them. This CDR3 contains 14 residues. The CDR3 sequence: CASSMVGQGDEQFF. The CDR3 region has the DNA TGTGCCAGCAGTATGGTTGGTCAAGGGGATGAGCAGTTCTTC.

The gene calls are TRBV5-1 and TRBJ2-7, with a tentative D call TRBD1 (6 bases). This CDR3 spans 15 amino acids. Germline CDR1 SGHRS, CDR2 YFSETQ. Trimming cost V 4 bases and J 1 base, with 15 bases left between them. CDR3 loop: CASSPTWGPSYEQYF. CDR3 nucleotides: TGCGCCAGCAGCCCGACCTGGGGGCCTTCCTACGAGCAGTACTTC.